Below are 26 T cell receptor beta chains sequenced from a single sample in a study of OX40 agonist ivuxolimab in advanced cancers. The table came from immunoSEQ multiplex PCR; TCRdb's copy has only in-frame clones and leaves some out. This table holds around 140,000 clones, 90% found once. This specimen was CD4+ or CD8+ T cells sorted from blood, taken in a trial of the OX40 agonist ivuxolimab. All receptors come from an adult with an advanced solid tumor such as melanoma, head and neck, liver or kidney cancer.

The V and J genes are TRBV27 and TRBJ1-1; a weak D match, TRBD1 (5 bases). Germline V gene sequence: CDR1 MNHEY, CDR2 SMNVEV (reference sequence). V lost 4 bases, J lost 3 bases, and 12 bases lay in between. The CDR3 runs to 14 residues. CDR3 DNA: TGTGCCAGCAGTTGGGACTGGGGGGACACTGAAGCTTTCTTT. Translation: CASSWDWGDTEAFF.

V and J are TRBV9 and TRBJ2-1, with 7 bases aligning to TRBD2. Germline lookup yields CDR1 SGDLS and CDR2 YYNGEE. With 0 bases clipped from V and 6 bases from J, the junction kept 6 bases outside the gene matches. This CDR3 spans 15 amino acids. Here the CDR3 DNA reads TGTGCCAGCAGCGTAGAGGCTAGCGGAAGCAATGAGCAGTTCTTC. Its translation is CASSVEASGSNEQFF.

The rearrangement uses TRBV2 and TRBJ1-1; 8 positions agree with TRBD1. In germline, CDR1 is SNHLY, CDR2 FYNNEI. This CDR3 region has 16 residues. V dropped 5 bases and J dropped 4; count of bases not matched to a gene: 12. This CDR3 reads CASSRGQETSGTEAFF. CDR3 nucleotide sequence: TGTGCCAGCAGTAGGGGACAGGAGACGTCGGGCACTGAAGCTTTCTTT.

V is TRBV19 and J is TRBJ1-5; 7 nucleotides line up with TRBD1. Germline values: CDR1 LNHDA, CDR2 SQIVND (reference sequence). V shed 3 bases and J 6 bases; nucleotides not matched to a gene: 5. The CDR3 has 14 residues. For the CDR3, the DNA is TGTGCCAGTAGTATTTATCAGGGGGGTCAGCCCCAGCATTTT. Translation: CASSIYQGGQPQHF.

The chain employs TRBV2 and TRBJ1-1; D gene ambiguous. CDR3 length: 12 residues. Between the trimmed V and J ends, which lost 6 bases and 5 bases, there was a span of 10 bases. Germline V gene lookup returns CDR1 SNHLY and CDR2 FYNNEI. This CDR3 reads CASRTEATEAFF. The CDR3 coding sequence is TGTGCCAGCAGGACCGAGGCTACTGAAGCTTTCTTT.

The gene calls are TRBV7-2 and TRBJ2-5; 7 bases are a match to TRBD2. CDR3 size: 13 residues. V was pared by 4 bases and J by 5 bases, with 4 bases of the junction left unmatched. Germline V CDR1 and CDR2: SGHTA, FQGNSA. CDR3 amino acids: CASSSTSRETQYF. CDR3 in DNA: TGTGCCAGCAGCTCGACTAGCCGGGAGACCCAGTACTTC.

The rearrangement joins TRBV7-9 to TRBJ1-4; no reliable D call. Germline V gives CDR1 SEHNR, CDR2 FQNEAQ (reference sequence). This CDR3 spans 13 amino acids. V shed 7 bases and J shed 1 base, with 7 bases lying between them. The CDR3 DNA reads TGTGCCAGCACAGAGTTAACTAATGAAAAACTGTTTTTT. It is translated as CASTELTNEKLFF. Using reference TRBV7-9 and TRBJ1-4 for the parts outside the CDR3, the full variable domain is DTGVSQNPRHKITKRGQNVTFRCDPISEHNRLYWYRQTLGQGPEFLTYFQNEAQLEKSRLLSDRFSAERPKGSFSTLEIQRTEQGDSAMYLCASTELTNEKLFFGSGTQLSVL.

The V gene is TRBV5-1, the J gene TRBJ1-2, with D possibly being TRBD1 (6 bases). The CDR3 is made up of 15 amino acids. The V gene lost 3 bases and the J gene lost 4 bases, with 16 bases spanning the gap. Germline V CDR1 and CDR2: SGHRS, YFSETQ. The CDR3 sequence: CASSWQGGEAYGYTF. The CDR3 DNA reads TGCGCCAGCAGCTGGCAAGGGGGTGAGGCCTATGGCTACACCTTC.

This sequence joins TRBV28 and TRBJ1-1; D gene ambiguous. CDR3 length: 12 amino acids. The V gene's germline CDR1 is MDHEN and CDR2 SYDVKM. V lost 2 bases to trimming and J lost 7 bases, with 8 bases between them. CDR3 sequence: CASSLQHIEAFF. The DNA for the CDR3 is TGTGCCAGCAGTTTACAACATATTGAAGCTTTCTTT.

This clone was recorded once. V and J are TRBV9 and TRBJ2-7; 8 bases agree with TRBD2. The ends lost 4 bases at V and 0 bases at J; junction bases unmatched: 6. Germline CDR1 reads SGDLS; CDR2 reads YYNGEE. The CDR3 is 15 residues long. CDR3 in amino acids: CASSLGAGGSYEQYF. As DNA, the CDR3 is TGTGCCAGCAGCCTGGGGGCGGGAGGCTCCTACGAGCAGTACTTC.

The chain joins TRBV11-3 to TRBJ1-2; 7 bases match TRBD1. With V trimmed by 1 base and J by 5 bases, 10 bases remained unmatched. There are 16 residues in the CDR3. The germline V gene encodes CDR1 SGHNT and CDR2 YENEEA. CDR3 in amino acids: CASSLAPGQSHYGYTF. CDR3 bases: TGTGCCAGCAGCTTAGCCCCGGGACAGAGCCATTATGGCTACACCTTC.

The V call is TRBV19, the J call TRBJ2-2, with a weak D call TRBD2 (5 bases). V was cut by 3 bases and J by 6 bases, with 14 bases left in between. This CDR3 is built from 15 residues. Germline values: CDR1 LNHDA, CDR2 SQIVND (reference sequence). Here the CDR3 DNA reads TGTGCCAGTAGTATTGAGGCTTACGGGGCCGGGGAGCTGTTTTTT. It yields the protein CASSIEAYGAGELFF.

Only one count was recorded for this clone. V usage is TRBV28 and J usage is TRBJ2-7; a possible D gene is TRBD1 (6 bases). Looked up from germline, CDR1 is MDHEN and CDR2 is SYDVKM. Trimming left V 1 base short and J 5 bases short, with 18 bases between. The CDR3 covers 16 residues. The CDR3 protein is CASSLYGGRGFNEQYF. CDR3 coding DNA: TGTGCCAGCAGTTTATACGGTGGCAGGGGTTTCAACGAGCAGTACTTC.

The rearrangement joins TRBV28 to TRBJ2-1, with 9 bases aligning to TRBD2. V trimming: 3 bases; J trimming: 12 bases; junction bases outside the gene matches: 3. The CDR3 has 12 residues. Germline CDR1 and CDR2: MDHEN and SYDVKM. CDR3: CASSFLAGRQFF. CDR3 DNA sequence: TGTGCCAGCAGTTTCCTAGCGGGACGGCAGTTCTTC. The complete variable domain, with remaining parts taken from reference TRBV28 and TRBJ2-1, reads DVKVTQSSRYLVKRTGEKVFLECVQDMDHENMFWYRQDPGLGLRLIYFSYDVKMKEKGDIPEGYSVSREKKERFSLILESASTNQTSMYLCASSFLAGRQFFGPGTRLTVL.

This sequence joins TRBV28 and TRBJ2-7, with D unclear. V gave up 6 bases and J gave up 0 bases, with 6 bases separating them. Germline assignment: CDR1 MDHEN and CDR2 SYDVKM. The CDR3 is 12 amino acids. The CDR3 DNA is TGTGCCAGCAGGGGAAGCTCCTACGAGCAGTACTTC. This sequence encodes CASRGSSYEQYF.

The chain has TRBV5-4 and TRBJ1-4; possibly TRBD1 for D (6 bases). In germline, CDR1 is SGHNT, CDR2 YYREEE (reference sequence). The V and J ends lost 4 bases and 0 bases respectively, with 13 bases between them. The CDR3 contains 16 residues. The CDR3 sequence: CASSALPGATNEKLFF. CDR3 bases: TGTGCCAGCAGCGCGTTACCAGGGGCAACTAATGAAAAACTGTTTTTT.

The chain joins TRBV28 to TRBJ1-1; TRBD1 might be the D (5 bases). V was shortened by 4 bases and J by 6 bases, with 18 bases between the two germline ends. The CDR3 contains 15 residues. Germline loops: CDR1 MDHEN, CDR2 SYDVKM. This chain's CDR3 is CASSSSAGGSAEAFF. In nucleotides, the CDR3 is TGTGCCAGCAGTTCGTCGGCGGGGGGTAGCGCTGAAGCTTTCTTT. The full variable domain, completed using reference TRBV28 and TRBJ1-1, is DVKVTQSSRYLVKRTGEKVFLECVQDMDHENMFWYRQDPGLGLRLIYFSYDVKMKEKGDIPEGYSVSREKKERFSLILESASTNQTSMYLCASSSSAGGSAEAFFGQGTRLTVV.

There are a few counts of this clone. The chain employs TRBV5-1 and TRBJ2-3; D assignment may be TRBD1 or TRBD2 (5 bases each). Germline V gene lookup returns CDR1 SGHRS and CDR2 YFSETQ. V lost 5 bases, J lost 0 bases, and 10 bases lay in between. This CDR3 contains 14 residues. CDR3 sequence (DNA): TGCGCCAGCAGGGGTTGGGGGAGCACAGATACGCAGTATTTT. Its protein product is CASRGWGSTDTQYF.

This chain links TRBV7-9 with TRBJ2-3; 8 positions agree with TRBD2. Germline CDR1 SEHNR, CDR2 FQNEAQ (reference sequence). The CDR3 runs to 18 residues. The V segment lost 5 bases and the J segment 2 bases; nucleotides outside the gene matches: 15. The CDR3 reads CASSPRGSGSVDTDTQYF. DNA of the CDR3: TGTGCCAGCAGCCCGCGAGGAAGCGGGAGCGTTGACACAGATACGCAGTATTTT.

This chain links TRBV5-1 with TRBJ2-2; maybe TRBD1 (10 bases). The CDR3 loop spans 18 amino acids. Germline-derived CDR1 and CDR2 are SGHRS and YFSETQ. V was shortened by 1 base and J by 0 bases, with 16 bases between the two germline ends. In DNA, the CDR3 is TGCGCCAGCAGCTTGCCTAGCGGGACAGGGGCGAACACCGGGGAGCTGTTTTTT. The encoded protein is CASSLPSGTGANTGELFF.

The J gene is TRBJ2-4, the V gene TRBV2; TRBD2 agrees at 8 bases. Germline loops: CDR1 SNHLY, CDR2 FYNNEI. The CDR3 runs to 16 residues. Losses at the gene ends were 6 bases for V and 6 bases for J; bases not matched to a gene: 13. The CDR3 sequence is CASSGRVPSGRNIQYF. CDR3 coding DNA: TGTGCCAGCAGCGGGAGGGTCCCCTCGGGTAGAAACATTCAGTACTTC.

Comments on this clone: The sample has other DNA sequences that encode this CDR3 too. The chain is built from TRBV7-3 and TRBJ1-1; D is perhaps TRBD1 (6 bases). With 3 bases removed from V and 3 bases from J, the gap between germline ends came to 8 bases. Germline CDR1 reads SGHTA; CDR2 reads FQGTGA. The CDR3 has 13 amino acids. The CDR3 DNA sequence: TGTGCCAGCAGCTTTGCAGGGGACACTGAAGCTTTCTTT. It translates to CASSFAGDTEAFF.

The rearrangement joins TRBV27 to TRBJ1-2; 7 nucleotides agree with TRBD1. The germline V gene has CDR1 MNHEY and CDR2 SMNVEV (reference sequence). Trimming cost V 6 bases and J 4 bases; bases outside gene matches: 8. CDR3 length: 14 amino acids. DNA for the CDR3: TGTGCCAGCAGGACAGGGCGGCATCTCTATGGCTACACCTTC. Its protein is CASRTGRHLYGYTF.

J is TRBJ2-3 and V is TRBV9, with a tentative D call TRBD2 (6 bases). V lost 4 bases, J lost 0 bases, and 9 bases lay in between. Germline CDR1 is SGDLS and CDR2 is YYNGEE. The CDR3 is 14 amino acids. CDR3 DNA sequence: TGTGCCAGCAGCAAGCGGGTTAGCACAGATACGCAGTATTTT. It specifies CASSKRVSTDTQYF.

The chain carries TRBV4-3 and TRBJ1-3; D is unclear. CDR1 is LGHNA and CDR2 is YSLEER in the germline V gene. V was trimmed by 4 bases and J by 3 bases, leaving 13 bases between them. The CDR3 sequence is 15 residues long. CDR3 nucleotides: TGCGCCAGCAGCCCGGCCGCGGCAGTTGGAAACACCATATATTTT. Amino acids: CASSPAAAVGNTIYF.

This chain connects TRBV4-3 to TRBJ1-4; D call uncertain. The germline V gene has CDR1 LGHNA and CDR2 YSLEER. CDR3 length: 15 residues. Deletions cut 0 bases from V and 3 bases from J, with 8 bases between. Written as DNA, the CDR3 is TGCGCCAGCAGCCAAGATCAAGCGTCTAATGAAAAACTGTTTTTT. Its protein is CASSQDQASNEKLFF.